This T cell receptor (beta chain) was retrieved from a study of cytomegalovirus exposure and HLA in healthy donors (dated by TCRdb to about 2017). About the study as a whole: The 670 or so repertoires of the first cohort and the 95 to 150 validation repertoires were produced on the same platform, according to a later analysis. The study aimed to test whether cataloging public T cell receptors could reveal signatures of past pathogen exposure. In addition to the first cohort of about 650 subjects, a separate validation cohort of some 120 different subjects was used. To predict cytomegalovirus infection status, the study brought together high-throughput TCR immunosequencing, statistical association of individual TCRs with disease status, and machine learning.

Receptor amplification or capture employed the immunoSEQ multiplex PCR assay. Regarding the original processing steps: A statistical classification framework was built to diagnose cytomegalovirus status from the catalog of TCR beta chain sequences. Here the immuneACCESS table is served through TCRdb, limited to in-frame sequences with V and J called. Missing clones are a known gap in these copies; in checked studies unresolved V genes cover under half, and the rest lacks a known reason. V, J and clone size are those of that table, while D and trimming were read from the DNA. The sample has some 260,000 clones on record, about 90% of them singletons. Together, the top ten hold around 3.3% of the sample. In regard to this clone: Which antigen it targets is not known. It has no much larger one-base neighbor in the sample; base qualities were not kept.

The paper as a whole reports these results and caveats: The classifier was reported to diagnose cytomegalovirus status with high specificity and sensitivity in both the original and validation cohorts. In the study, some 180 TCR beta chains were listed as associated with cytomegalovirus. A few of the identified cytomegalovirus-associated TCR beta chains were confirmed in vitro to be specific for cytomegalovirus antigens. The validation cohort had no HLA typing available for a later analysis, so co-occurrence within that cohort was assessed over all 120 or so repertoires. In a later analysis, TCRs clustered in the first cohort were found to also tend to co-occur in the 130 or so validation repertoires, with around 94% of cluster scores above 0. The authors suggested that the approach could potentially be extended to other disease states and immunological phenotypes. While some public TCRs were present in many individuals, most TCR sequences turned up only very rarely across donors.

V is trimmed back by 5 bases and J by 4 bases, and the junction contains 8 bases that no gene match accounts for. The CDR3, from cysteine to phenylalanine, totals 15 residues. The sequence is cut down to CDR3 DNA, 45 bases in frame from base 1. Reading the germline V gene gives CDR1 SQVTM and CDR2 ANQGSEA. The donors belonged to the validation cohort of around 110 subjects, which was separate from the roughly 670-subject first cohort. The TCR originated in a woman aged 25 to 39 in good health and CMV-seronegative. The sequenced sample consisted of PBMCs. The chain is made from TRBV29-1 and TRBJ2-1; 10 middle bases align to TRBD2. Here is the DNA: TGCAGCGTTAACGTGGGGACTAGCGCTTACAATGAGCAGTTCTTC. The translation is CSVNVGTSAYNEQFF.